These 17 T cell receptor beta chains were all obtained from the same sample, sequenced in a study of CD8+ T cells in alopecia areata. RNA was isolated and reverse transcribed to cDNA, the sequencing template. Using immunoSEQ multiplex PCR, the repertoire was profiled, and TCRdb retains in-frame clones only, with some absent. This sample has under 85,000 clones, with about half found just once. Sequencing was performed on CD8+ T cells sorted from blood, taken at week 0. The receptors were sampled from a human donor with alopecia areata.

The chain couples TRBV9 to TRBJ2-7; 9 positions match TRBD1. In germline, CDR1 is SGDLS, CDR2 YYNGEE. V was clipped by 0 bases and J by 4 bases; unmatched bases: 2. This CDR3 spans 14 amino acids. CDR3 sequence: CASSVDGQGYEQYF. The CDR3 bases are TGTGCCAGCAGCGTAGACGGACAGGGGTACGAGCAGTACTTC.

This clone was seen only a few times. This chain uses TRBV19 with TRBJ2-2; 7 bases are shared with TRBD2. Per germline, CDR1 LNHDA and CDR2 SQIVND (reference sequence). The CDR3 sequence is 14 residues long. J lost 7 bases, V lost 9 bases, and 11 bases had no gene match. The DNA of the CDR3 is TGTGCCAGCTCCCTGAGCGGGAAAGGCGGGGAGCTGTTTTTT. This sequence encodes CASSLSGKGGELFF. Using reference TRBV19 and TRBJ2-2 for the parts outside the CDR3, the full variable domain is DGGITQSPKYLFRKEGQNVTLSCEQNLNHDAMYWYRQDPGQGLRLIYYSQIVNDFQKGDIAEGYSVSREKKESFPLTVTSAQKNPTAFYLCASSLSGKGGELFFGEGSRLTVL.

About this clone itself: Germline is not matched at one junction end, which may reflect a read error. The rearrangement links TRBV30 to TRBJ2-6, with 8 bases aligning to TRBD1. Germline assignment: CDR1 GTSNPN and CDR2 SVGIG (reference sequence). CDR3 length: 19 residues. The CDR3 DNA is TGTGCCTGGAGTGCGACCCAGGGGGCGGCTCCCTCTAGGGCCAACGTCCTGACTTTC. Residues: CAWSATQGAAPSRANVLTF.

This clone came up a few times. V is TRBV7-2 and J is TRBJ2-5; perhaps TRBD2 as D (6 bases). The germline CDR1 and CDR2 sequences are SGHTA and FQGNSA. V was clipped by 3 bases and J by 11 bases, with 13 bases between them. The CDR3 totals 12 residues. The CDR3 sequence is CASSLMERAQYF. The CDR3 DNA is TGTGCCAGCAGCTTGATGGAGCGGGCGCAGTACTTC. Combining the CDR3 with reference TRBV7-2 and TRBJ2-5 gives the whole variable domain GAGVSQSPSNKVTEKGKDVELRCDPISGHTALYWYRQSLGQGLEFLIYFQGNSAPDKSGLPSDRFSAERTGGSVSTLTIQRTQQEDSAVYLCASSLMERAQYFGPGTRLLVL.

This clone showed up just a few times. The chain uses TRBV19 and TRBJ1-1; TRBD1 is a possible D gene (6 bases). Germline V gives CDR1 LNHDA, CDR2 SQIVND (reference sequence). The CDR3 loop spans 13 amino acids. V was cut by 8 bases and J by 1 base, with 11 bases left in between. The CDR3 nucleotides are TGTGCCAGTGGACAGTCTCCGAACACTGAAGCTTTCTTT. Translating it yields CASGQSPNTEAFF.

The chain recombines TRBV7-2 with TRBJ2-3; tentative D call: TRBD1 (5 bases). Germline loops: CDR1 SGHTA, CDR2 FQGNSA. Trimming pared 1 base from V and 2 bases from J, leaving 13 bases between. CDR3 length: 16 amino acids. In DNA, the CDR3 is TGTGCCAGCAGCTTAGGAGGATGGACAATCACAGATACGCAGTATTTT. Translated: CASSLGGWTITDTQYF. Full variable domain (remainder filled in from reference TRBV7-2 and TRBJ2-3): GAGVSQSPSNKVTEKGKDVELRCDPISGHTALYWYRQSLGQGLEFLIYFQGNSAPDKSGLPSDRFSAERTGGSVSTLTIQRTQQEDSAVYLCASSLGGWTITDTQYFGPGTRLTVL.

This clone was counted many times. The chain has TRBV29-1 and TRBJ2-2; 7 nucleotides agree with TRBD2. CDR3 size: 13 residues. CDR1 is SQVTM and CDR2 is ANQGSEA in the germline V gene. V trimming: 5 bases; J trimming: 7 bases; junction bases outside the gene matches: 7. In nucleotides, the CDR3 is TGCAGCGTTCCGGCCGGGGGGAACGGGGAGCTGTTTTTT. Translating it yields CSVPAGGNGELFF.

The chain recombines TRBV5-6 with TRBJ2-5, with TRBD1 as a possible D gene (6 bases). Germline CDR1 SGHDT, CDR2 YYEEEE. The V gene lost 2 bases and the J gene lost 5 bases, with 16 bases spanning the gap. This CDR3 is 15 amino acids long. The CDR3 DNA follows: TGTGCCAGCAGCTTAGCTTCAGGGGCGCGTGAGACCCAGTACTTC. Its translation: CASSLASGARETQYF.

The V call is TRBV7-2, the J call TRBJ2-5, with TRBD1 as a possible D gene (5 bases). The germline V and J ends were trimmed by 3 bases and 4 bases, with 12 bases remaining between them. CDR3 length: 14 residues. CDR1 is SGHTA, CDR2 FQGNSA, per germline. In DNA, the CDR3 is TGTGCCAGCAGCTTCACAGGAAAAGCAGAGACCCAGTACTTC. The encoded protein is CASSFTGKAETQYF.

The chain employs TRBV2 and TRBJ1-5, with 7 nucleotides matching TRBD1. V lost 6 bases and J lost 0; bases outside the gene matches: 11. The CDR3 length is 17 residues. Germline V CDR1 and CDR2: SNHLY, FYNNEI. The DNA for the CDR3 is TGTGCCAGCAGGAAGAATACGGGACAGAATAGCAATCAGCCCCAGCATTTT. Amino acids: CASRKNTGQNSNQPQHF.

This clone was seen a few times. This rearrangement joins TRBV19 to TRBJ2-7; 7 nucleotides match TRBD2. Germline CDR1 is LNHDA and CDR2 is SQIVND (reference sequence). The CDR3 sequence is 15 residues long. V gave up 5 bases and J gave up 3 bases; unmatched junction bases: 10. In DNA, the CDR3 is TGTGCCAGTAGTGCCACCATTTCTAGCGGCTACGAGCAGTACTTC. This sequence encodes CASSATISSGYEQYF.

The table lists this clone with a few counts. CDR3 DNA: TGTGCAAGTCGCTTAAATCCGACTAGCGGGAGGGACGAGCAGTACTTC. This translates into CASRLNPTSGRDEQYF. The chain carries TRBV12-2 and TRBJ2-7; whether TRBD2, the table's D call, matches the DNA was not checked. TRBV12-2 is listed as a pseudogene. This CDR3 comprises 16 residues.

This chain connects TRBV4-1 to TRBJ2-7; TRBD2 matches 7 bases. V was clipped by 0 bases and J by 7 bases; unmatched bases: 9. CDR3 length: 15 residues. Germline CDR1 MGHRA, CDR2 YSYEKL. CDR3 in amino acids: CASSQEDGRSWEQYF. CDR3 in DNA: TGCGCCAGCAGCCAAGAGGACGGGAGGTCTTGGGAGCAGTACTTC.

This clone was seen more than once but under ten times. This chain joins TRBV29-1 and TRBJ2-3; maybe TRBD1 (5 bases). The CDR3 loop spans 11 amino acids. Trimming pared 3 bases from V and 7 bases from J, leaving 8 bases between. The germline CDR1 and CDR2 sequences are SQVTM and ANQGSEA. CDR3 bases: TGCAGCGTTGACAGGGTCTATACGCAGTATTTT. Protein: CSVDRVYTQYF.

V usage is TRBV19 and J usage is TRBJ1-5, with TRBD1 matching 7 bases. Germline assignment: CDR1 LNHDA and CDR2 SQIVND (reference sequence). With 7 bases clipped from V and 6 bases from J, the junction kept 9 bases outside the gene matches. This CDR3 comprises 14 residues. The CDR3 loop is CASIGRGRSQPQHF. The CDR3 coding sequence is TGTGCCAGTATTGGGAGGGGGCGCAGTCAGCCCCAGCATTTT. Based on the CDR3 plus reference TRBV19 and TRBJ1-5, the full variable domain is DGGITQSPKYLFRKEGQNVTLSCEQNLNHDAMYWYRQDPGQGLRLIYYSQIVNDFQKGDIAEGYSVSREKKESFPLTVTSAQKNPTAFYLCASIGRGRSQPQHFGDGTRLSIL.

This clone was seen a handful of times. CDR3 residues: CSVELAGDQPQHF. For the CDR3, the DNA is TGCAGCGTTGAACTGGCAGGGGATCAGCCCCAGCATTTT. V and J are TRBV29-1 and TRBJ1-5; maybe TRBD1 (6 bases). Germline lookup yields CDR1 SQVTM and CDR2 ANQGSEA. The CDR3 sequence is 13 residues long. V was clipped by 2 bases and J by 5 bases, with 10 bases between them.

Only a few counts were recorded for this clone. V usage is TRBV29-1 and J usage is TRBJ2-7; 7 bases match TRBD2. Germline trimming cut 6 bases from V and 7 bases from J; bases unmatched to any gene: 6. Per germline, CDR1 SQVTM and CDR2 ANQGSEA. The CDR3 spans 11 residues. CDR3 loop: CSVGSGGEQYF. The CDR3, as DNA: TGCAGCGTCGGGTCGGGGGGAGAGCAGTACTTC.